This TCR beta chain was captured in a study of blood T cell repertoires in COVID-19. The V segment lost 3 bases and the J segment 10 bases; nucleotides outside the gene matches: 12. This CDR3 region has 16 residues. CDR1 and CDR2 (germline): MDHEN, SYDVKM. Sequencing was performed with immunoSEQ multiplex PCR; in TCRdb, only in-frame clones are kept and a portion is missing. There are 180,000 or so clones in the sample; over 70% occur only once, and less than 4% lies in the top ten. The clonotype originates from a woman aged 50 to 65 in a cohort exposed to, infected with or recovered from COVID-19 (not recorded which). The sequenced sample was PBMCs or T cells enriched from blood (not recorded which). The rearrangement joins TRBV28 to TRBJ1-4; TRBD1 agrees at 9 bases. CDR3 sequence reads: CASSFRTGATIAKLFF. The DNA for the CDR3 is TGTGCCAGCAGTTTTAGGACAGGGGCAACTATTGCAAAACTGTTTTTT.